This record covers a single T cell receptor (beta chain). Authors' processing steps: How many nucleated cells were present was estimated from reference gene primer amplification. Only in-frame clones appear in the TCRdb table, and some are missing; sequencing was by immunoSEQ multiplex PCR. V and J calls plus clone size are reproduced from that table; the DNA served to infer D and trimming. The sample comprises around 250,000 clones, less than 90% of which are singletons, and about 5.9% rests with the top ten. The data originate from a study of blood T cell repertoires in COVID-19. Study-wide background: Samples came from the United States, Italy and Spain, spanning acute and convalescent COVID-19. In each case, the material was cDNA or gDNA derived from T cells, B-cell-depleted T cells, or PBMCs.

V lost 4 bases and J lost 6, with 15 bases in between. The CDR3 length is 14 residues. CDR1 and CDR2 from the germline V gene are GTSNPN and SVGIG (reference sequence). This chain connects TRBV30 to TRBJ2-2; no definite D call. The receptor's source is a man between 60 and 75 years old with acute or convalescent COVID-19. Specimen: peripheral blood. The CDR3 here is CAWKLSVIAGELFF. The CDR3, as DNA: TGTGCCTGGAAACTCTCCGTTATAGCCGGGGAGCTGTTTTTT.